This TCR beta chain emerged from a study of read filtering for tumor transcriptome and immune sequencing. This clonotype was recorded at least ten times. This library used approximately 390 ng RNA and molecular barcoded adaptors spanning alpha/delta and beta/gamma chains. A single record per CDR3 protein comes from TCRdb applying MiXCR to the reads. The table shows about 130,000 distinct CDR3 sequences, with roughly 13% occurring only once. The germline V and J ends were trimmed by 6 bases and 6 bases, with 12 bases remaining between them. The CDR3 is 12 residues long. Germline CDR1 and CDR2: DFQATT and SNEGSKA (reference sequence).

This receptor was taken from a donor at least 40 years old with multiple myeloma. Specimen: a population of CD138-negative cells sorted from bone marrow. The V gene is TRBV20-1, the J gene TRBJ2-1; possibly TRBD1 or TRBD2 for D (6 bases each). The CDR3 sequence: CSAVRDTNEQFF. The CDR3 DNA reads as TGCAGTGCCGTGCGGGACACCAATGAGCAGTTCTTC.